This T cell receptor (beta chain) was captured in a study of blood T cell repertoires in COVID-19. Study context: The analysed material was cDNA or gDNA that came from T cells, B-cell-depleted T cells, or PBMCs.

The CDR3 length is 16 residues. Germline V CDR1 and CDR2: LGHDT, YNNKEL (reference sequence). Of note for this clone: One end of the junction is discordant with germline, which a read error may explain.

Original processing methods: Nucleated cell number was recorded as an estimate derived from reference gene primer amplification. TCRdb's table, derived via immunoSEQ multiplex PCR, lists solely in-frame clones and lacks some. The V and J calls and clone size are taken from that table; D and trimming were inferred from the DNA. This table has about 120,000 clones, 65% to 90% appearing once. The source material was peripheral blood. This sequence originates from a human donor in a cohort sampled during active COVID-19. This sequence joins TRBV3-1 (or the pseudogene TRBV3-2) and TRBJ2-5; TRBD2 is a possible D gene (7 bases). The CDR3 sequence is CASSQGWGGAEGTQYF. The CDR3 DNA reads TGTGCCAGCAGTCAAGGCTGGGGGGGGGCGGAAGGGACCCAGTACTTC.